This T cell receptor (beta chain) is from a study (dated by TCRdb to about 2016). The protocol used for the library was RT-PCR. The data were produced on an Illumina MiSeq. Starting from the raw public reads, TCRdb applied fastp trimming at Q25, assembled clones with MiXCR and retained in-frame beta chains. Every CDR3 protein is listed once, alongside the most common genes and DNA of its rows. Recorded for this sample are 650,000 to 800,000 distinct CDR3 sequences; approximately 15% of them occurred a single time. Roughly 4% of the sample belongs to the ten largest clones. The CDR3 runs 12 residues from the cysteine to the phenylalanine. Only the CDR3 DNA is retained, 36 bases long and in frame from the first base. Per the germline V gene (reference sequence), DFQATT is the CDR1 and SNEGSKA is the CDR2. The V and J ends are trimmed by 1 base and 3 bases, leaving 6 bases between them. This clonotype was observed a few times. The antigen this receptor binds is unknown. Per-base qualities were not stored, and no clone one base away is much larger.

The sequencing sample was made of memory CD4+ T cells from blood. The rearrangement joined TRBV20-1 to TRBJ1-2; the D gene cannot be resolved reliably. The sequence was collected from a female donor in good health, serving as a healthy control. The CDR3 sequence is CSARGEHYGYTF. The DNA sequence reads TGCAGTGCTAGAGGGGAGCACTATGGCTACACCTTC.